This T cell receptor beta chain was sequenced during a study of beta chain features in type 1 diabetes (dated by TCRdb to between 2018 and 2020). About the full investigation: No differences in mean age, gender distribution, total cell number or subset yield were found between patients and healthy donors. Naive and central memory subsets were obtained from all 30 or so donors, but regulatory and stem cell-like memory subsets were isolated from only 8 patients and roughly eight healthy donors. The study compared TCRB repertoires of sorted circulating CD4+ T cell subsets between recently diagnosed type 1 diabetes patients and matched healthy donors. A total of about 100,000,000 sorted cells were examined across all samples, and RNA yield correlated strongly with the number of cells per subset.

The entire isolated RNA was reverse transcribed using the High Capacity cDNA Reverse Transcription Kit, and thus expressed TCRB transcripts were sequenced. Naive, central memory and regulatory T cell samples underwent deep immunoSEQ sequencing, averaging around 3.7 million total reads per sample. Sorted cells were lysed in RLT buffer and RNA was extracted with DNase-treated RNeasy Micro or Mini kits, depending on cell number. To prevent cross-contamination, each cell subset was processed individually, whereas patient and healthy donor samples were processed jointly. Using the immunoSEQ multiplex PCR, TCRB sequences were amplified from cDNA into 87-bp fragments spanning the CDR3 region. Sequencing of the amplicons was done on the Illumina HiSeq platform. The paper's data handling went like this. PCR bias was computationally corrected using synthetic template baselines, reads within Hamming distance 2 were collapsed, and singletons that could not be merged were discarded. By aligning reads against IMGT, V, D and J genes, CDR3 length, and insertions or deletions at six rearrangement sites were assigned. Within each subset, clonotype counts were normalized to sorted cell number, and only after that were true diversity and Gini coefficients computed with the tcR R package. The overlap coefficient, calculated on TCRB nucleotide sequences, was used to measure repertoire sharing. Out-of-frame TCRB sequences from naive cells were analyzed as a proxy for the pre-selection repertoire. TCRdb limited this immuneACCESS table to in-frame rearrangements with V and J called. A share of clones is missing; checked studies link under half to unresolved V genes, and the rest is unexplained. That table supplies the V and J calls and clone size; D and trimming were determined from the DNA. The sample table contains approximately 240,000 clones; only one count was recorded for around 16% of them. The biggest ten clones account for about 0.085% of the sample.

Each donor gave one peripheral blood draw, approximately 110 mL on average, collected into heparinised tubes. Naive, central memory, regulatory and stem cell-like memory CD4+ T cells were sorted on a BD FACSAria II using a panel including CD45RO, CCR7, CD25, CD127, CD95 and CD27. Every sorted population had a purity above 95%. PBMCs were separated immediately by Lymphoprep density gradient centrifugation and were stained directly, without being cultured. To minimize batch effects, samples were stained and sorted in pairs, one healthy donor with one patient per experiment. In the germline V gene (reference sequence), CDR1 corresponds to MNHNY and CDR2 to SVGAGI. V gives up 5 bases and J gives up 3 bases, and the segment between their germline ends measures 8 bases. Taken from cysteine to phenylalanine, the CDR3 has 12 residues. Only the CDR3 DNA is retained, 36 bases long and in frame from the first base.

As concerns this clone: The specificity of this receptor is unknown. Within one base of it there is no much larger clone, and no base qualities were kept.

General findings and caveats noted by the study authors: Only small numbers of individuals were included in the HLA sub-analyses, which left unresolved whether HLA type had any influence on TCRB rearrangement. At VDJ recombination sites, patients with type 1 diabetes made fewer insertions and deleted more nucleotides, a pattern implying thymic rearrangement abnormalities. PCR might favor shorter templates, but patient and control samples were amplified and corrected together, so any skew would affect both groups equally. A moderate but significant shortening of TCRB CDR3 length was observed in type 1 diabetes patients in all four CD4+ subsets. Naive, central memory and regulatory TCRB repertoires appeared to be more alike among patients than among healthy donors. Sequencing cDNA rather than genomic DNA could over-represent highly expressing activated cells, although activation and CD3 levels did not differ between groups.

The TCR originated in a man in his thirties or forties with type 1 diabetes. Sequencing was carried out using naive CD4+ T cells from blood. Per the publication, the cell subset or site label means: true naive CD4+ T cells. The chain is made from TRBV6-6 and TRBJ2-7; D gene: possibly TRBD1, on 5 matching bases. In nucleotide form, the sequence is TGTGCCAGCAGTCCCCAGGGCTACGAGCAGTACTTC. The resulting protein is CASSPQGYEQYF.